A selection of T cell receptor beta chains follows, all from one sample in a study of blood T cell repertoires in COVID-19. Clones were sequenced by immunoSEQ multiplex PCR, and TCRdb holds only the in-frame ones, with some missing. Of 250,000 or so clones listed, about 80% are singletons. The sequenced material came from PBMCs or T cells enriched from blood (not recorded which). The receptor source for this set is a man aged 50 to 60 who had recovered from COVID-19. Each CDR3 is given with its conserved first and last residue. D genes are given only for firm matches. The size field is filled for only some rows; it gives once, few, many or a size class.

v_call	cdr3_length	d_call	j_call	clone_size	cdr3_nt	cdr3_aa
TRBV12-5	16	TRBD1	TRBJ2-2	.	TGTGCTAGTGGTTTGGTACTTAAGGGGGCGGGCGGGGAGCTGTTTTTT	CASGLVLKGAGGELFF
TRBV4-1	13	.	TRBJ1-2	.	TGCGCCAGCAGCCAAGAGGCAGGCTATGACTACACCTTC	CASSQEAGYDYTF
TRBV12-3/TRBV12-4	12	.	TRBJ1-5	.	TGTGCCAGCACCCGACAGAATCAGCCCCAGCATTTT	CASTRQNQPQHF
TRBV5-1	15	.	TRBJ2-1	.	TGCGCCAGCAGCTTATTCAGGGGTCCTTACAATGAGCAGTTCTTC	CASSLFRGPYNEQFF
TRBV24-1	13	.	TRBJ1-5	.	TGTGCCACCAGCGGAGGGGGCAATCAGCCCCAGCATTTT	CATSGGGNQPQHF
TRBV9	18	TRBD2	TRBJ2-3	.	TGTGCCAGCAGCCTGGGGCTAGCGGGAGGACTAAGCACAGATACGCAGTATTTT	CASSLGLAGGLSTDTQYF
TRBV10-3	17	TRBD2	TRBJ2-3	.	TGTGCCATCAGTGGGTCAGCGGGGGTCTCTAGCACAGATACGCAGTATTTT	CAISGSAGVSSTDTQYF
TRBV6-6	14	.	TRBJ1-2	.	TGTGCCAGCAGTTATCAGGGGATTCGCTATGGCTACACCTTC	CASSYQGIRYGYTF
TRBV5-1	14	.	TRBJ1-5	.	TGCGCCAGCAGCTTTTCGGGAAGAGGTCAGCCCCAGCATTTT	CASSFSGRGQPQHF
TRBV27	14	TRBD2	TRBJ2-7	.	TGTGCCAGCAGTCTAGGGACTAGCGGTACCGAGCAGTACTTC	CASSLGTSGTEQYF
TRBV18	17	TRBD1	TRBJ1-6	.	TGTGCCAGCTCACCGGACTCCGGGACAGGGACGGTTTCACCCCTCCACTTT	CASSPDSGTGTVSPLHF
TRBV11-3	14	TRBD2	TRBJ2-1	.	TGTGCCAGCGCAGGACTAGCGGGAAGCAATGAGCAGTTCTTC	CASAGLAGSNEQFF
TRBV27	15	TRBD2	TRBJ2-7	few	TGTGCCAGCAGTTTAATTAGCGGGAGGTCCCACGAGCAGTACTTC	CASSLISGRSHEQYF
TRBV3-1/TRBV3-2	15	.	TRBJ1-1	.	TGTGCCAGCAGCCAACAGGGCGGCGGGAACACTGAAGCTTTCTTT	CASSQQGGGNTEAFF
TRBV10-3	14	TRBD1	TRBJ1-6	.	TGTGCCATCTCTAACCGGGACAGCGGTTCACCCCTCCACTTT	CAISNRDSGSPLHF
TRBV28	12	.	TRBJ2-1	.	TGTGCCAGCAGCCTAGGAGGATATGAGCAGTTCTTC	CASSLGGYEQFF
TRBV4-1	13	TRBD2	TRBJ2-1	.	TGCGCCAGCAGCCCTAGACTAGCGAGTGAGCAGTTCTTC	CASSPRLASEQFF
TRBV21-1	16	.	TRBJ1-1	.	TGTGCCAGCAGCAAAGTAGGGGACAGGGCGCCACTGGGAGCTTTCTTT	CASSKVGDRAPLGAFF
TRBV30	13	.	TRBJ1-1	.	TGTGCCTGGAGTTACGGGAGGAACACTGAAGCTTTCTTT	CAWSYGRNTEAFF
TRBV30	16	TRBD1	TRBJ1-6	.	TGTGCCTGGAGCCGAGGGACAGGGGTTATAGATTCACCCCTCCACTTT	CAWSRGTGVIDSPLHF
TRBV23-1	16	TRBD2	TRBJ2-3	.	TGCGCCAGCAGTCAATCCTTGCGGGGGGGCCTTGATACGCAGTATTTT	CASSQSLRGGLDTQYF
TRBV11-2	14	TRBD1	TRBJ2-7	.	TGTGCCAGCAGCTATCACAGGGGCCCCTACGAGCAGTACTTC	CASSYHRGPYEQYF
TRBV7-2	15	TRBD1	TRBJ2-7	.	TGTGCCAGCAGCTCGACAGGGGGCTGGGGGTACGAGCAGTACTTC	CASSSTGGWGYEQYF
TRBV5-1	15	.	TRBJ2-3	few	TGCGCCAGCAGCTTAAGGGGCATGGGCACAGATACGCAGTATTTT	CASSLRGMGTDTQYF
TRBV28	16	TRBD1	TRBJ1-5	.	TGTGCCAGCAGTTGGGGATGGCAGGGGGGAAATCAGCCCCAGCATTTT	CASSWGWQGGNQPQHF
TRBV7-3	15	TRBD1	TRBJ2-3	.	TGTGCCAGCAGCTTGGACAGGACTAGCACAGATACGCAGTATTTT	CASSLDRTSTDTQYF
TRBV23-1	19	TRBD1	TRBJ2-7	.	TGCGCCAGCAGTCAATTGGAGAATTCGGACAGGGCCCAGACCTACGAGCAGTACTTC	CASSQLENSDRAQTYEQYF
TRBV4-2	16	TRBD2	TRBJ2-3	few	TGTGCCAGCAGCCAAGAATTAGGCCTAGCGGGAGTTCCGCAGTATTTT	CASSQELGLAGVPQYF
TRBV15	15	TRBD1	TRBJ1-4	.	TGTGCCACCAGCAGAGATGAGGCAGGGGGTGAAAAACTGTTTTTT	CATSRDEAGGEKLFF
TRBV4-3	13	.	TRBJ1-1	once	TGCGCCAGCAGCCAAGTTCTGACAGACGAAGCTTTCTTT	CASSQVLTDEAFF
TRBV11-2	15	TRBD1	TRBJ1-4	.	TGTGCCAGCAGCTTAACGGGACAGGGGAATGAAAAACTGTTTTTT	CASSLTGQGNEKLFF
TRBV15	14	TRBD1	TRBJ1-3	.	TGTGCCACCAGCATTAGGACAGGGGCGGACACCATATATTTT	CATSIRTGADTIYF
TRBV5-1	17	TRBD1	TRBJ1-3	once	TGCGCCAGCAGCTTTGGACAGGGAGGAAGCTCTGGAAACACCATATATTTT	CASSFGQGGSSGNTIYF
TRBV6-2/TRBV6-3	15	TRBD1	TRBJ1-5	.	TGTGCCAGCAGTTACTCCACAGGGGGAGATCAGCCCCAGCATTTT	CASSYSTGGDQPQHF
TRBV7-7	13	.	TRBJ2-5	.	TGTGCTAGCAGCGGCGGCACGCTAGAGACCCAGTACTTC	CASSGGTLETQYF
TRBV21-1	12	.	TRBJ2-3	.	TGTGCCAGCCGACCAGGGATAGATACGCAGTATTTT	CASRPGIDTQYF
TRBV3-1/TRBV3-2	18	TRBD2	TRBJ2-7	.	TGTGCCAGCAGCCAAGTATCGTTTAGCGGGAAAGCGACCTACGAGCAGTACTTC	CASSQVSFSGKATYEQYF
TRBV5-1	16	TRBD2	TRBJ2-7	.	TGCGCCAGCAGCCCCTCCTCTAGCGGAACACTCAGGGAGCAGTACTTC	CASSPSSSGTLREQYF
TRBV14	16	.	TRBJ1-3	.	TGTGCCAGCAGCCAAGTTGACAGCCACTCTGGAAACACCATATATTTT	CASSQVDSHSGNTIYF
TRBV6-2/TRBV6-3	13	.	TRBJ2-5	.	TGTGCCAGCAGTTACACAGGGAAGGAGACCCAGTACTTC	CASSYTGKETQYF
TRBV5-6	16	.	TRBJ2-7	once	TGTGCCAGCAGCTTTCGGAAGTTCGGGGAAACCTACGAGCAGTACTTC	CASSFRKFGETYEQYF
TRBV7-2	15	TRBD2	TRBJ2-3	.	TGTGCCAGCAGCCCTCACAGCGGGGGCACAGATACGCAGTATTTT	CASSPHSGGTDTQYF
TRBV5-3	21	TRBD1	TRBJ1-2	.	TGTGCCAGAAGCTTGGAAGCCATTGGGATATCGGGACAGGGAGGATCAAATGGCTACACCTTC	CARSLEAIGISGQGGSNGYTF
TRBV5-1	12	.	TRBJ2-7	.	TGCGCCAGCAGCCAGTTCGGGTACGAGCAGTACTTC	CASSQFGYEQYF
TRBV19	14	.	TRBJ1-5	.	TGTGCCAGTAGTACTTGGGTCGGCGGTCAGCCCCAGCATTTT	CASSTWVGGQPQHF
TRBV4-2	18	TRBD1	TRBJ2-6	.	TGTGCCAGCAGCCGGCTAGACAGGGGGGGTAGCGGGGCCAACGTCCTGACTTTC	CASSRLDRGGSGANVLTF
TRBV5-1	16	TRBD2	TRBJ2-3	.	TGCGCCAGCAGCTTGGGCACTAGCGGCCGCACAGATACGCAGTATTTT	CASSLGTSGRTDTQYF
TRBV7-2	14	TRBD1	TRBJ1-5	.	TGTGCCAGCAGTTCCGACAGGGTCAATCAGCCCCAGCATTTT	CASSSDRVNQPQHF
TRBV9	14	.	TRBJ1-1	.	TGTGCCAGCAGCGTAGATGGTCGGGTGACTGAAGCTTTCTTT	CASSVDGRVTEAFF
TRBV6-5	14	TRBD1	TRBJ2-7	once	TGTGCCAGCAGATCCGGGACAGGATACTACGAGCAGTACTTC	CASRSGTGYYEQYF
TRBV7-9	15	TRBD1	TRBJ2-7	.	TGTGCCAGCAGCTTAGGAACGGGACAGGTGCACGAGCAGTACTTC	CASSLGTGQVHEQYF
TRBV7-2	12	.	TRBJ2-7	.	TGTGCCAGCAGCTTAGTTACGGGCGAGCAGTACTTC	CASSLVTGEQYF
TRBV6-2/TRBV6-3	14	TRBD1	TRBJ1-4	.	TGTGCCAGCAGTCATACAGGGGGTAATGAAAAACTGTTTTTT	CASSHTGGNEKLFF